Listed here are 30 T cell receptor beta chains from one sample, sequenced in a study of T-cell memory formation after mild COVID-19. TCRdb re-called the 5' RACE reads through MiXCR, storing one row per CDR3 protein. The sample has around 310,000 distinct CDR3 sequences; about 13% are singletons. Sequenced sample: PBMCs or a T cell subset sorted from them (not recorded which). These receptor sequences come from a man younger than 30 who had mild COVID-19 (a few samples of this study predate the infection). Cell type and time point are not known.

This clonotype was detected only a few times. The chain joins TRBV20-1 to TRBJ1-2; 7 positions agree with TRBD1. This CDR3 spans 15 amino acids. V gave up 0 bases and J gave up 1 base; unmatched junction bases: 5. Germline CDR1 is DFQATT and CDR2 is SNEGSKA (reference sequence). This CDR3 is CSARDGDSVNYGYTF. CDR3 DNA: TGCAGTGCTAGAGATGGGGACAGCGTTAACTATGGCTACACCTTC.

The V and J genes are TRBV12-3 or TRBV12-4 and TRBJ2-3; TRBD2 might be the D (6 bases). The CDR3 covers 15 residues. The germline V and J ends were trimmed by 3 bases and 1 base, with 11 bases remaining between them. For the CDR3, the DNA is TGTGCCAGCAGTTTTCAGTGGGGGGGCACAGATACGCAGTATTTT. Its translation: CASSFQWGGTDTQYF.

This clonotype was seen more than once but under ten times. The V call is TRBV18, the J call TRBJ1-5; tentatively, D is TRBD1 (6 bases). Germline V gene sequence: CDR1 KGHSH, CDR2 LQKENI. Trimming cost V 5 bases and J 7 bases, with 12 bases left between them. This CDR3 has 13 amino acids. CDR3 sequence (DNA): TGTGCCAGCTCAGCAGGGGTGCGGCAGCCCCAGCATTTT. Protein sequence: CASSAGVRQPQHF.

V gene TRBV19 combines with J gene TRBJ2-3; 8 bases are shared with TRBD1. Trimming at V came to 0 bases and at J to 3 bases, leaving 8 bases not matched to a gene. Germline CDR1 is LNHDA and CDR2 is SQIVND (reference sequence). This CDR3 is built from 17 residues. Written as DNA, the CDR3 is TGTGCCAGTAGTATAGAGCCCCCGGGACAGGTTACAGATACGCAGTATTTT. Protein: CASSIEPPGQVTDTQYF.

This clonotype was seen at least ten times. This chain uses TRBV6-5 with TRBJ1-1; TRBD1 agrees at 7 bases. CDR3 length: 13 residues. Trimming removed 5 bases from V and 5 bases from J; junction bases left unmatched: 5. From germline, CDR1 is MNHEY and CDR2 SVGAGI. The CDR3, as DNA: TGTGCCAGCAGTCCACAGGGGCGGACTGAAGCTTTCTTT. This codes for CASSPQGRTEAFF.

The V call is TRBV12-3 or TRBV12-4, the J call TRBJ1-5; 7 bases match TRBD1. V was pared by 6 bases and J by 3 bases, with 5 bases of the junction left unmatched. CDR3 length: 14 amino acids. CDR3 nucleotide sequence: TGTGCCAGCAGCCCTGGGACAGCCAATCAGCCCCAGCATTTT. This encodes CASSPGTANQPQHF.

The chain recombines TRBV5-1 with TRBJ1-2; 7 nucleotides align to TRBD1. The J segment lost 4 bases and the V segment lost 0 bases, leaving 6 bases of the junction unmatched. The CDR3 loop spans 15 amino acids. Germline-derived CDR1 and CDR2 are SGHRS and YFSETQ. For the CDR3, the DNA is TGCGCCAGCAGCTTGGGTCGACAGGGAATCTATGGCTACACCTTC. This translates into CASSLGRQGIYGYTF.

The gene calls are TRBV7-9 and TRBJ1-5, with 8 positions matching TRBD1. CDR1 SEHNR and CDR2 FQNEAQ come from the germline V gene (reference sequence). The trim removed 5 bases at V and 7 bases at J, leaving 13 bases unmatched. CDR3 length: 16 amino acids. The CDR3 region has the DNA TGTGCCAGCAGCCAGTCCGGACAGGGAACTCGGCAGCCCCAGCATTTT. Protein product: CASSQSGQGTRQPQHF.

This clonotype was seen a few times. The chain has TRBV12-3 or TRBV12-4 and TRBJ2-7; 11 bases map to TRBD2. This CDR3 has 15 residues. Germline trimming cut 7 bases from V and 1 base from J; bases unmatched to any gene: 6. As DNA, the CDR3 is TGTGCCAGCACCGTAGCGGGGGGGCTTTCCTACGAGCAGTACGTC. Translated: CASTVAGGLSYEQYV.

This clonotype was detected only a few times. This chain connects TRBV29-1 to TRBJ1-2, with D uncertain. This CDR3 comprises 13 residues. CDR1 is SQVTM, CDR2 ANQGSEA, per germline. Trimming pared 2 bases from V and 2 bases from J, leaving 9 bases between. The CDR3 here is CSVERHKNYGYTF. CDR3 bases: TGCAGCGTTGAACGGCACAAAAACTATGGCTACACCTTC.

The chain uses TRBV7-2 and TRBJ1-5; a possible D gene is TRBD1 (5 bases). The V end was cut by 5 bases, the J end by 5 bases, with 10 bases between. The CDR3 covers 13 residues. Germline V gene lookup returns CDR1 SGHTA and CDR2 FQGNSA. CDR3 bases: TGTGCCAGCAGCACCAGGGTTCATCAGCCCCAGCATTTT. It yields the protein CASSTRVHQPQHF.

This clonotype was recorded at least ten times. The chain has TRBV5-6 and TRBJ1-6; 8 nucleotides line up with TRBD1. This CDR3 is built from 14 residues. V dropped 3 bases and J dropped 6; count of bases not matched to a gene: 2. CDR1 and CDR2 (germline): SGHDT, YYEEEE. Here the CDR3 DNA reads TGTGCCAGCAGCTATGGACAGGGTAATTCACCCCTCCACTTT. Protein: CASSYGQGNSPLHF.

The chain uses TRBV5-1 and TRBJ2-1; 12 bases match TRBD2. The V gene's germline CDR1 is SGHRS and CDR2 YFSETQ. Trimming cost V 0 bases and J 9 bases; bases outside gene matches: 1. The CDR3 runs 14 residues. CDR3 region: CASSLEGLAGEQFF. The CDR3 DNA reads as TGCGCCAGCAGCTTGGAGGGACTAGCGGGTGAGCAGTTCTTC.

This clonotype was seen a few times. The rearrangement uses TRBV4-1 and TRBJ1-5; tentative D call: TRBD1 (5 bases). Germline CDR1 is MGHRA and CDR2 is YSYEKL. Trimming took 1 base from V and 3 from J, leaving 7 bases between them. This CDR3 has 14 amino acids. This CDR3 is CASSQGQNNQPQHF. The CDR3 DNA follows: TGCGCCAGCAGCCAAGGACAGAACAATCAGCCCCAGCATTTT.

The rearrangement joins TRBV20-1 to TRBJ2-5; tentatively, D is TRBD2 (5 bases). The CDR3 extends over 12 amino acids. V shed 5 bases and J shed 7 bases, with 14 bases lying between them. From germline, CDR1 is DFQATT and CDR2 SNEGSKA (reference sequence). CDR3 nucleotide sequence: TGCAGTGCTCCAGGACTGGCCGGGACCCAGTACTTC. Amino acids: CSAPGLAGTQYF.

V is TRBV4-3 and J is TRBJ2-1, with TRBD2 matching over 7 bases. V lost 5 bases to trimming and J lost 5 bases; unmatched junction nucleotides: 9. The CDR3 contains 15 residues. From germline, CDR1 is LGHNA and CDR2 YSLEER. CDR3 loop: CASSLHIAGNNEQFF. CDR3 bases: TGCGCCAGCAGCTTACACATAGCGGGTAACAATGAGCAGTTCTTC.

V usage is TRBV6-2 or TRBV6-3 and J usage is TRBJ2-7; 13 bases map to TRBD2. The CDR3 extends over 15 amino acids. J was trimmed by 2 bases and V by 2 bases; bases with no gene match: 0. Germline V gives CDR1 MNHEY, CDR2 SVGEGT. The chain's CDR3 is CASSYGTSGTYEQYF. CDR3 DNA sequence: TGTGCCAGCAGTTACGGGACTAGCGGGACCTACGAGCAGTACTTC.

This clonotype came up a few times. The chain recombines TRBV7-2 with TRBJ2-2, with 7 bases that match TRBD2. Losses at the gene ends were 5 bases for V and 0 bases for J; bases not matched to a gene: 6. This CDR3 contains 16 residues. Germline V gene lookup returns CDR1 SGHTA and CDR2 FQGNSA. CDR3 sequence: CASSPPGGPNTGELFF. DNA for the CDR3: TGTGCCAGCAGCCCCCCGGGGGGTCCGAACACCGGGGAGCTGTTTTTT.

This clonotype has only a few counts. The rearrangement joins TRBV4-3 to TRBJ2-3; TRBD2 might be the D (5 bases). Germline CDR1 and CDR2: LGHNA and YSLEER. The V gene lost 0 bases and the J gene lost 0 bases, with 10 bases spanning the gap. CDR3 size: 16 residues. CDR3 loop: CASSQEDGGSTDTQYF. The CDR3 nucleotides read TGCGCCAGCAGCCAAGAAGATGGAGGTAGCACAGATACGCAGTATTTT.

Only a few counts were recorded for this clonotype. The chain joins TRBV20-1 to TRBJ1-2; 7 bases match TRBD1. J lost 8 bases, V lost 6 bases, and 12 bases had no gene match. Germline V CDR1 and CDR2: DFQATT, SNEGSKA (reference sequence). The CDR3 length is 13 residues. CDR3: CSAPDRVLGGYTF. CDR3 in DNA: TGCAGTGCCCCCGACAGGGTATTAGGGGGCTACACCTTC.

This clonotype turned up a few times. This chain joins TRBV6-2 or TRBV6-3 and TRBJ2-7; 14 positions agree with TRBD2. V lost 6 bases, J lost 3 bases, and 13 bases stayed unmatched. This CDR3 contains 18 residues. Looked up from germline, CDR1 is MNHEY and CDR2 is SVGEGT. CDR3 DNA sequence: TGTGCCAGCAGCGGGACTAGCGGGGGATCATTCCTAAGCTACGAGCAGTACTTC. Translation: CASSGTSGGSFLSYEQYF.

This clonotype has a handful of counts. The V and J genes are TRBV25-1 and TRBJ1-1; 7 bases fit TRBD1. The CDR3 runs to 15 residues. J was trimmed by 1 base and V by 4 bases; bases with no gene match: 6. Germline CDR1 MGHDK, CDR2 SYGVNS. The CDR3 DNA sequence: TGTGCCAGCAGTGTCCCCGGGACAGCGAACACTGAAGCTTTCTTT. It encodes CASSVPGTANTEAFF. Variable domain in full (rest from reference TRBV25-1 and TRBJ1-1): EADIYQTPRYLVIGTGKKITLECSQTMGHDKMYWYQQDPGMELHLIHYSYGVNSTEKGDLSSESTVSRIRTEHFPLTLESARPSHTSQYLCASSVPGTANTEAFFGQGTRLTVV.

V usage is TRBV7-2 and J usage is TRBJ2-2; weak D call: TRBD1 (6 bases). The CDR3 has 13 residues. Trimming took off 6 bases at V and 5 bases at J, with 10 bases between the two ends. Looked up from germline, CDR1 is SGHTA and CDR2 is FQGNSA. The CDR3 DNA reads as TGTGCCAGCAGACCACAGGGTACCGGGGAGCTGTTTTTT. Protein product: CASRPQGTGELFF.

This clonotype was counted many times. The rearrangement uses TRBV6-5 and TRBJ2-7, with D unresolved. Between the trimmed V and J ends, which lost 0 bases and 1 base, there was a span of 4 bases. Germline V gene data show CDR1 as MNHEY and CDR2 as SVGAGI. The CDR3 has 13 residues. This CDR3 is CASSYSLSYEQYF. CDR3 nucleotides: TGTGCCAGCAGTTACTCGCTGTCCTACGAGCAGTACTTC.

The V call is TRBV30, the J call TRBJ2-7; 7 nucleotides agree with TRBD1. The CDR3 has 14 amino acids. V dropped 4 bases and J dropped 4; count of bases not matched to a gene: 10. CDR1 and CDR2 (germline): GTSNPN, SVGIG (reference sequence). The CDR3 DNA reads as TGTGCCTGGAAAGACCGGGACAGACCTTACGAGCAGTACTTC. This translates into CAWKDRDRPYEQYF.

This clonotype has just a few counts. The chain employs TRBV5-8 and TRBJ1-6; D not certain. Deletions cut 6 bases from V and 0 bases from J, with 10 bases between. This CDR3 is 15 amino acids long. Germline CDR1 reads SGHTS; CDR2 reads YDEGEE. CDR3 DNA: TGTGCCAGCACTAAGTGGGGCTCCTATAATTCACCCCTCCACTTT. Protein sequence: CASTKWGSYNSPLHF.

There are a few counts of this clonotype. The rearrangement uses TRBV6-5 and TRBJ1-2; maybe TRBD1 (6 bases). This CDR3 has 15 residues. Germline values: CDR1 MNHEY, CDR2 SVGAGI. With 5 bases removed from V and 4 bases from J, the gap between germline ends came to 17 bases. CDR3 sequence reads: CASSMSRGFGYGYTF. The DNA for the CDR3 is TGTGCCAGCAGTATGTCCAGGGGTTTCGGCTATGGCTACACCTTC.

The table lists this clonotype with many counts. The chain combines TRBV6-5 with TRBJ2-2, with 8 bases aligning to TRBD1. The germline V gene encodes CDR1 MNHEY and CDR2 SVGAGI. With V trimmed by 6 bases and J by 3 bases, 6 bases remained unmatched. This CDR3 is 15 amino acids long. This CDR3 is CASRLPDRDTGELFF. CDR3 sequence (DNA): TGTGCCAGCAGACTCCCGGACAGGGACACCGGGGAGCTGTTTTTT.

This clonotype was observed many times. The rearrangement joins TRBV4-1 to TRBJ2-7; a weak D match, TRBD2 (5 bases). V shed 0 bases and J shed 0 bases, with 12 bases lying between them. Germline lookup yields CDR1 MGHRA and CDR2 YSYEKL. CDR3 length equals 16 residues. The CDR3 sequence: CASSQEPGVRSYEQYF. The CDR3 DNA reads TGCGCCAGCAGCCAAGAGCCCGGGGTTCGCTCCTACGAGCAGTACTTC.

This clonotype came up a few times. The CDR3 reads CASSPGTSGGDEQFF. In nucleotides, the CDR3 is TGCGCCAGCAGCCCTGGGACTAGCGGGGGAGATGAGCAGTTCTTC. The chain is built from TRBV5-1 and TRBJ2-1, with 14 bases matching TRBD2. Per the germline V gene, CDR1 is SGHRS and CDR2 is YFSETQ. The CDR3 length is 15 residues. With V trimmed by 4 bases and J by 8 bases, 5 bases remained unmatched.